This T cell receptor beta chain was recovered during a study of cytomegalovirus exposure and HLA in healthy donors. Points from the study as a whole: Cytomegalovirus association was assigned to about 180 TCR beta chains. Association with HLA alleles at 0.05 false discovery rate was found for approximately 18,000 TCR beta sequences in a later analysis. A later analysis reportedly identified an Asian-associated ancestry cluster as carrying fewer N-insertions than the approximately 670-donor mean.

About this clone itself: Its antigen is undetermined.

With V trimmed by 7 bases and J by 3 bases, 3 bases remained unmatched. Per germline, CDR1 SGDLS and CDR2 YYNGEE. The CDR3 is 14 residues long. A multiplex PCR was run with 60 Vbeta primers and 13 Jbeta primers. Assay: immunoSEQ multiplex PCR; the TCRdb copy retains only in-frame clones and omits some. The data hold roughly 200,000 clones, with around 77% observed a single time. The sequence was obtained from a man aged 55 to 70 in good health and CMV-seronegative. Sequencing used PBMCs. The chain has TRBV9 and TRBJ1-6; the match to TRBD1 covers 8 bases. CDR3 protein: CASSTGDYNSPLHF. CDR3 coding DNA: TGTGCCAGCTCGACAGGGGACTATAATTCACCCCTCCACTTT.